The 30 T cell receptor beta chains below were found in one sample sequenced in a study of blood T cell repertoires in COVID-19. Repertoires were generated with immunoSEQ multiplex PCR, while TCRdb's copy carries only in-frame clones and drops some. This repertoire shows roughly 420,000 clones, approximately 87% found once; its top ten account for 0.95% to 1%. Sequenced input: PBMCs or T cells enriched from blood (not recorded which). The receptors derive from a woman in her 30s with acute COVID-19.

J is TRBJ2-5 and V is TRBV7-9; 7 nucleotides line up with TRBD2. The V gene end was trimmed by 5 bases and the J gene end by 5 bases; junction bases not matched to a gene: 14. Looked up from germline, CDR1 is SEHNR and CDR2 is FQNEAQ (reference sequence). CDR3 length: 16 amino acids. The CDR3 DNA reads TGTGCCAGCAGCCCGATTGGGAGGGGACCGCCCGAGACCCAGTACTTC. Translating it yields CASSPIGRGPPETQYF.

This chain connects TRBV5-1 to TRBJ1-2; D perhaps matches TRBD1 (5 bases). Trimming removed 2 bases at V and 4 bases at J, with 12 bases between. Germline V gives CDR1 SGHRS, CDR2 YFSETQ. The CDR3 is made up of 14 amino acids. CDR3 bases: TGCGCCAGCAGCTTCCAGGGCGGGGGCTATGGCTACACCTTC. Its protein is CASSFQGGGYGYTF.

DNA of the CDR3: TGTGCCAGTAGTTCGCGGGGCCAAAAGTTGACGGGGAACAATGAGCAGTTCTTC. It encodes CASSSRGQKLTGNNEQFF. The chain combines TRBV19 with TRBJ2-1; D might be TRBD2 (6 bases). CDR1 is LNHDA and CDR2 is SQIVND in the germline V gene (reference sequence). Deletions cut 5 bases from V and 5 bases from J, with 25 bases between. The CDR3 covers 18 residues.

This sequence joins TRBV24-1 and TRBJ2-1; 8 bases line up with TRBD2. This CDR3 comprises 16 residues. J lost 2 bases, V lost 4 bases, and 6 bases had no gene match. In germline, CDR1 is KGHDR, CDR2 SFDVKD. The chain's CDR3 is CATSDGGGGPYNEQFF. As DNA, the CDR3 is TGTGCCACCAGTGACGGGGGCGGGGGGCCCTACAATGAGCAGTTCTTC.

The CDR3 bases are TGCAGCTTCTCCGTGGGGCCGATCAGCTCTGGGGCCAACGTCCTGACTTTC. Its translation: CSFSVGPISSGANVLTF. The chain uses TRBV29-1 and TRBJ2-6, with a tentative D call TRBD1 (5 bases). The CDR3 totals 17 residues. Between the trimmed V and J ends, which lost 8 bases and 0 bases, there was a span of 20 bases. Germline CDR1 SQVTM, CDR2 ANQGSEA.

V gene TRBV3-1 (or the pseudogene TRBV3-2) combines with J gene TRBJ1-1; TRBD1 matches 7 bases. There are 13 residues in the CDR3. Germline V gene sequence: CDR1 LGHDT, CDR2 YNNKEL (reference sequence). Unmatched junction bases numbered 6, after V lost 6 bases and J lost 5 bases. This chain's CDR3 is CASRFGQVTEAFF. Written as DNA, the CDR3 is TGTGCCAGCAGGTTCGGACAGGTGACTGAAGCTTTCTTT.

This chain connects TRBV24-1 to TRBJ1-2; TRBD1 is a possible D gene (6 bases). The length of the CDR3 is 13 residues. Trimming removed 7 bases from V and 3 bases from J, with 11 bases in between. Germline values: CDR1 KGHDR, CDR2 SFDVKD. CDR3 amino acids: CATRSSGDYGYTF. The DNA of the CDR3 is TGTGCCACCAGATCTTCAGGGGACTATGGCTACACCTTC.

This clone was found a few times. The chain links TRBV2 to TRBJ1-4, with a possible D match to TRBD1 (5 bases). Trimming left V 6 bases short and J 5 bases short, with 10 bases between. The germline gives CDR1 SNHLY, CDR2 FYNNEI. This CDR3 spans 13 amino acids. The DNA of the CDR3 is TGTGCCAGCAGAGGGGTACCCAATGAAAAACTGTTTTTT. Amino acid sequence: CASRGVPNEKLFF. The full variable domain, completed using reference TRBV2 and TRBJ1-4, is EPEVTQTPSHQVTQMGQEVILRCVPISNHLYFYWYRQILGQKVEFLVSFYNNEISEKSEIFDDQFSVERPDGSNFTLKIRSTKLEDSAMYFCASRGVPNEKLFFGSGTQLSVL.

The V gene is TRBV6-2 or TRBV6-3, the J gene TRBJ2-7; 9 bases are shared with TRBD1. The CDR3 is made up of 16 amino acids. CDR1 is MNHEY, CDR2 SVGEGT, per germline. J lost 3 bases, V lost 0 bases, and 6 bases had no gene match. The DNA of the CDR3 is TGTGCCAGCAGTTACTCGAAGGACAGGGGAGGCTACGAGCAGTACTTC. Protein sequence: CASSYSKDRGGYEQYF.

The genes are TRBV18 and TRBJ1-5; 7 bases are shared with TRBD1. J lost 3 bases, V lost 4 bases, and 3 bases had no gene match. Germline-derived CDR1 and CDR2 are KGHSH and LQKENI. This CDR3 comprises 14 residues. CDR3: CASSQDRNNQPQHF. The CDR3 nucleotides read TGTGCCAGCTCACAGGACAGGAACAATCAGCCCCAGCATTTT.

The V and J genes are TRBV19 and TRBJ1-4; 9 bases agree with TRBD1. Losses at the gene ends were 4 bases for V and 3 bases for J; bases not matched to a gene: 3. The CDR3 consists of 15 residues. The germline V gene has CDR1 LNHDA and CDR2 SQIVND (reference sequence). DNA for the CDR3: TGTGCCAGTAGTAGGAGGACAGGGGCTAATGAAAAACTGTTTTTT. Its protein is CASSRRTGANEKLFF.

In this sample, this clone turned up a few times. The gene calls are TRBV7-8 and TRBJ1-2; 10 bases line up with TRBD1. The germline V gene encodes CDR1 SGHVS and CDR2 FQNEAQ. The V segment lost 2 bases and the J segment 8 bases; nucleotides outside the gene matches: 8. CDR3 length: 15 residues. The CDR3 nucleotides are TGTGCCAGCAGCTTACTTGACAGGGGGCAGGACGGCTACACCTTC. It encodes CASSLLDRGQDGYTF.

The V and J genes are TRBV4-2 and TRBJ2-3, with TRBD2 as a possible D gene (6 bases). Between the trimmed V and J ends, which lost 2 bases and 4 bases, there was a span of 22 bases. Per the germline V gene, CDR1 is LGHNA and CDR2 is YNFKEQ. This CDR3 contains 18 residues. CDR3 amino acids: CASSQRGGASLGADTQYF. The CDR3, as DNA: TGTGCCAGCAGCCAAAGGGGCGGGGCTAGCTTGGGTGCAGATACGCAGTATTTT.

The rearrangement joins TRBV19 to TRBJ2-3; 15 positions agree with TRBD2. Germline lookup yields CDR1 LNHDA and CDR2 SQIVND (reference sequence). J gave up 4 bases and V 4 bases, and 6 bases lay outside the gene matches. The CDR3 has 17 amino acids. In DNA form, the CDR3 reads TGTGCCAGTAGTACCCGGACTAGCGGGGGGGCCGCAGATACGCAGTATTTT. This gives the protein CASSTRTSGGAADTQYF.

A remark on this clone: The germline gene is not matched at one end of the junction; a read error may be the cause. The CDR3 protein is CANSLAETEKLFF. The DNA for the CDR3 is TGTGCCAACAGCTTGGCGGAGACTGAAAAACTGTTTTTT. The chain uses TRBV5-8 and TRBJ1-4; D unresolved. Germline V gene data show CDR1 as SGHTS and CDR2 as YDEGEE. The CDR3 consists of 13 residues.

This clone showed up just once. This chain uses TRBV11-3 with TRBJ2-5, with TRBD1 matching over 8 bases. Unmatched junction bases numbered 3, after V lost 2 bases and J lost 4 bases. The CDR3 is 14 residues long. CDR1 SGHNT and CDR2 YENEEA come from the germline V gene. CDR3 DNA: TGTGCCAGCAGCTTAAGACAGGGGTCAGAGACCCAGTACTTC. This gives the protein CASSLRQGSETQYF.

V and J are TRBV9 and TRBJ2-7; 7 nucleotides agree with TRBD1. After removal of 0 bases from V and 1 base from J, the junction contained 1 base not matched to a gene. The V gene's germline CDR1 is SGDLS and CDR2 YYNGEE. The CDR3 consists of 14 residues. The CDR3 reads CASSVDRGSYEQYF. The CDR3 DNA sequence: TGTGCCAGCAGCGTAGACAGGGGATCCTACGAGCAGTACTTC.

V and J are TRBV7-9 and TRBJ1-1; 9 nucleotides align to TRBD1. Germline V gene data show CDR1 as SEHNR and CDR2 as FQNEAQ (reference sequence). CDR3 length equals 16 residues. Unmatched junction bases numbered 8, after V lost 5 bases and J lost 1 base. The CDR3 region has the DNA TGTGCCAGCAGCCCCCCGGGACAGGGAACGAACACTGAAGCTTTCTTT. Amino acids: CASSPPGQGTNTEAFF.

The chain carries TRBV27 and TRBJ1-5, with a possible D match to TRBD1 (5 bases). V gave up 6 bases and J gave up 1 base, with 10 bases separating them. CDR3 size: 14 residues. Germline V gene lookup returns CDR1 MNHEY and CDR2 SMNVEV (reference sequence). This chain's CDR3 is CASSSGLSNQPQHF. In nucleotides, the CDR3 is TGTGCCAGCAGCTCAGGGTTGAGCAATCAGCCCCAGCATTTT.

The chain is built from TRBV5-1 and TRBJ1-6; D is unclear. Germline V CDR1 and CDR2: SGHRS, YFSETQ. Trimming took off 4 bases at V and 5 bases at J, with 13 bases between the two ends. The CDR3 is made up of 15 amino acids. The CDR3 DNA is TGCGCCAGCAGCCCCGAGGCGGGGAATAATTCACCCCTCCACTTT. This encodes CASSPEAGNNSPLHF.

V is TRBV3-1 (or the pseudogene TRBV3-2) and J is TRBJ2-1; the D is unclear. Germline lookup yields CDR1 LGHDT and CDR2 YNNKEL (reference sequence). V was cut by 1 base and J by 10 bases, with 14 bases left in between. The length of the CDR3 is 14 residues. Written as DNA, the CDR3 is TGTGCCAGCAGCCAAGTACGATCAGAAAAAGAGCAGTTCTTC. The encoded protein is CASSQVRSEKEQFF.

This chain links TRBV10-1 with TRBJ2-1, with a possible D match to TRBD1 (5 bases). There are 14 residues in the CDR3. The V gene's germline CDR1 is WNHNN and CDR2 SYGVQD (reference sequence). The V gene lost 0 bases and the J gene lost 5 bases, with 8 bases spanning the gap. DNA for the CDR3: TGCGCCAGCAGTGAGTCGGGCAGGGACAATGAGCAGTTCTTC. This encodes CASSESGRDNEQFF.

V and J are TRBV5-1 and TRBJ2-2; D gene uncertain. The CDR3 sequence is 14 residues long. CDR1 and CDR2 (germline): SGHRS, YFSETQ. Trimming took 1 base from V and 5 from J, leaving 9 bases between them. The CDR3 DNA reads TGCGCCAGCAGCTTGTCGCGGTGGACCGGGGAGCTGTTTTTT. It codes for CASSLSRWTGELFF.

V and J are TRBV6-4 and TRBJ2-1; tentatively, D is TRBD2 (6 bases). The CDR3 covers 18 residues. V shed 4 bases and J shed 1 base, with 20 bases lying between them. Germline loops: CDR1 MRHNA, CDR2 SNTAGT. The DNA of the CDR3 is TGTGCCAGCAGTGCCGAACGGGCAGGGAGGCTGTCCTACAATGAGCAGTTCTTC. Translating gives CASSAERAGRLSYNEQFF.

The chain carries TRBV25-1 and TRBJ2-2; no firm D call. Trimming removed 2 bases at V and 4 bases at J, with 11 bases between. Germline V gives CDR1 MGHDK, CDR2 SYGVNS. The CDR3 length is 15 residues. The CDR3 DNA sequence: TGTGCCAGCAGTGAACGAGGTTACGGCACCGGGGAGCTGTTTTTT. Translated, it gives CASSERGYGTGELFF.

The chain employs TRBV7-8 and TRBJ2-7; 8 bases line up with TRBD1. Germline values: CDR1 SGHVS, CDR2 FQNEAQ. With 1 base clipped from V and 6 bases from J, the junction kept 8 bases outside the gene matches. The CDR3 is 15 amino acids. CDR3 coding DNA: TGTGCCAGCAGCTTAGACAGGGGGATTGTACGCGAGCAGTACTTC. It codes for CASSLDRGIVREQYF.

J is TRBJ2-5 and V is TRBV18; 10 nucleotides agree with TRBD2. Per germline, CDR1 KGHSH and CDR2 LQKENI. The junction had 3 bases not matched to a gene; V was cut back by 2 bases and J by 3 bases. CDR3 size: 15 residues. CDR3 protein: CASSPGAGGEETQYF. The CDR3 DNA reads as TGTGCCAGCTCACCAGGAGCGGGGGGGGAAGAGACCCAGTACTTC. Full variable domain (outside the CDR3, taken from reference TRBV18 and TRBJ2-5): NAGVMQNPRHLVRRRGQEARLRCSPMKGHSHVYWYRQLPEEGLKFMVYLQKENIIDESGMPKERFSAEFPKEGPSILRIQQVVRGDSAAYFCASSPGAGGEETQYFGPGTRLLVL.

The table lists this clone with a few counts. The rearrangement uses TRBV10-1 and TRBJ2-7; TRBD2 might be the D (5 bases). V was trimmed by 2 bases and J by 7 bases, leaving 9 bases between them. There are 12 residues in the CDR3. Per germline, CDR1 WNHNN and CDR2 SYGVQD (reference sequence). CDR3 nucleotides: TGCGCCAGCAGTGAGCTCCGAGGGGAGCAGTACTTC. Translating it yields CASSELRGEQYF.

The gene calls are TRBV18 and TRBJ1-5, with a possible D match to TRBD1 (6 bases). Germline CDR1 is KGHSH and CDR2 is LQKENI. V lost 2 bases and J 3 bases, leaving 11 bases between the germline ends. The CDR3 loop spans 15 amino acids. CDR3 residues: CASSPTGRDNQPQHF. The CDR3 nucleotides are TGTGCCAGCTCACCAACAGGGCGAGACAATCAGCCCCAGCATTTT.

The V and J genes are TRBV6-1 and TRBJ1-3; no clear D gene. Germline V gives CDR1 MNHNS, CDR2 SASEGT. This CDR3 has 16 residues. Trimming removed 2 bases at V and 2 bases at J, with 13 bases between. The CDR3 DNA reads TGTGCCAGCAGTGAATATCCGGGAAGCGCTGGAAACACCATATATTTT. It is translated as CASSEYPGSAGNTIYF.